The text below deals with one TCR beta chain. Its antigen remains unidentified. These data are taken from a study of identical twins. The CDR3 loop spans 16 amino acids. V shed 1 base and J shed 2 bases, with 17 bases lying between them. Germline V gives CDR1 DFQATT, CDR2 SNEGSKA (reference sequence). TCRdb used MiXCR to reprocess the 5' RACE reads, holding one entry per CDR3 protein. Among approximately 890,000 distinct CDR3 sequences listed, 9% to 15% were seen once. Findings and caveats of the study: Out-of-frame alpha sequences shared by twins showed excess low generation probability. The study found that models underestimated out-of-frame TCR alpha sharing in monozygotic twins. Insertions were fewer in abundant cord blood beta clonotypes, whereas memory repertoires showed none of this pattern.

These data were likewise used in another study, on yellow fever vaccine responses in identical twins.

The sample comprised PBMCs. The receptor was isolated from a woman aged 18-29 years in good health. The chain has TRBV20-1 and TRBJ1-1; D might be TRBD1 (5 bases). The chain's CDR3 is CSARVGFQGANTEAFF. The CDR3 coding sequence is TGCAGTGCTAGAGTAGGGTTTCAAGGGGCCAACACTGAAGCTTTCTTT.